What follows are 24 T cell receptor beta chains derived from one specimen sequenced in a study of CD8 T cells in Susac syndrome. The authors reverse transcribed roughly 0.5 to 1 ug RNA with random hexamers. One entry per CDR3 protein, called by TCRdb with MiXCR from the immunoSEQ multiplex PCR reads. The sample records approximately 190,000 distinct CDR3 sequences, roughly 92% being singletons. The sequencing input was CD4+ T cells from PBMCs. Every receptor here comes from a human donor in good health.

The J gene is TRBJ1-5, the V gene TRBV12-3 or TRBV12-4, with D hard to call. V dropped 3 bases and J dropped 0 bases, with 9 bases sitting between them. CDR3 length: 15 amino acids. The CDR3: CASSFGGNSNQPQHF. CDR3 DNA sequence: TGTGCCAGCAGTTTTGGAGGAAATAGCAATCAGCCCCAGCATTTT.

CDR3 residues: CASSAPGPNQPQHF. CDR3 in DNA: TGTGCCAGCAGTGCCCCCGGGCCTAATCAGCCCCAGCATTTT. V is TRBV25-1 and J is TRBJ1-5; D gene unclear. This CDR3 is 14 amino acids long. With 4 bases removed from V and 4 bases from J, the gap between germline ends came to 11 bases. Germline V lookup: CDR1 MGHDK, CDR2 SYGVNS. Based on the CDR3 plus reference TRBV25-1 and TRBJ1-5, the full variable domain is EADIYQTPRYLVIGTGKKITLECSQTMGHDKMYWYQQDPGMELHLIHYSYGVNSTEKGDLSSESTVSRIRTEHFPLTLESARPSHTSQYLCASSAPGPNQPQHFGDGTRLSIL.

CDR3 in DNA: TGTGCCAGTGCGGGATATGCGGGCAATCAGCCCCAGCATTTT. It codes for CASAGYAGNQPQHF. The V gene is TRBV6-5, the J gene TRBJ1-5; unclear D gene. This CDR3 has 14 residues. V lost 9 bases to trimming and J lost 2 bases, with 14 bases between them. Germline V gene data show CDR1 as MNHEY and CDR2 as SVGAGI.

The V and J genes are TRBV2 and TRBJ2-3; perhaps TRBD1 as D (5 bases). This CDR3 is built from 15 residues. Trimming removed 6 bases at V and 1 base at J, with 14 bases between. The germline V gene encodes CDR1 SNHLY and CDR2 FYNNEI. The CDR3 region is CASSPDSLRTDTQYF. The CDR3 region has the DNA TGTGCCAGCAGCCCTGACAGCCTCCGCACAGATACGCAGTATTTT.

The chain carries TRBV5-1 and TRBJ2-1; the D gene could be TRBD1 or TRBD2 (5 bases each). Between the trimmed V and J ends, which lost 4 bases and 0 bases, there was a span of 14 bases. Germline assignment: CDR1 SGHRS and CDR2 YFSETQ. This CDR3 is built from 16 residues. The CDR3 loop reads CASSAPGRSSYNEQFF. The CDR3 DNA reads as TGCGCCAGCAGCGCCCCGGGACGGAGCTCCTACAATGAGCAGTTCTTC.

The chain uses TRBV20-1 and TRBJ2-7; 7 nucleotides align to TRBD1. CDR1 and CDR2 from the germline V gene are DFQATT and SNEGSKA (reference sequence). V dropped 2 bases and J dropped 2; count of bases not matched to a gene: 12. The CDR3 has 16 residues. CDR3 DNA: TGCAGTGCTAGAAACATCTTAACAGGGGCCCCCTACGAGCAGTACTTC. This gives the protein CSARNILTGAPYEQYF.

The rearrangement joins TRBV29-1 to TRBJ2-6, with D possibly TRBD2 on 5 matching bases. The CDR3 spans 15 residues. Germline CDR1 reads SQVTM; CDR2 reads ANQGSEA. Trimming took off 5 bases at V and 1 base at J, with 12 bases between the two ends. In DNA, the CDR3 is TGCAGCGTTTCGGCATCGGGATCTGGGGCCAACGTCCTGACTTTC. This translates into CSVSASGSGANVLTF.

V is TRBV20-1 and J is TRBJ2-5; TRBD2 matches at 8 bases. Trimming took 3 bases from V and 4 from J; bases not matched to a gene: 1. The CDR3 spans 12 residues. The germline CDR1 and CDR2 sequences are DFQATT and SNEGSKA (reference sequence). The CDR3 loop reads CSARAGGETQYF. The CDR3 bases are TGCAGTGCTAGGGCGGGGGGAGAGACCCAGTACTTC.

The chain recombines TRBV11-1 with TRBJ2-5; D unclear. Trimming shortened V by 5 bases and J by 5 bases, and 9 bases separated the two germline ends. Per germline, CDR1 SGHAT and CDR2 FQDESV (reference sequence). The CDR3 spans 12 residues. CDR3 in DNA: TGTGCCAGCAGCCAGACGACCGAGACCCAGTACTTC. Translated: CASSQTTETQYF.

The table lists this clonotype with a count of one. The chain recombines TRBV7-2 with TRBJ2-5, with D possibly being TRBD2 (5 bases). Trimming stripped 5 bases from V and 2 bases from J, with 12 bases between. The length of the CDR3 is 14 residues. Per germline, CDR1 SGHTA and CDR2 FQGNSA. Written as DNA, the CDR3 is TGTGCCAGCAGCCCCCCCGGGGTTCAAGAGACCCAGTACTTC. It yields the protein CASSPPGVQETQYF.

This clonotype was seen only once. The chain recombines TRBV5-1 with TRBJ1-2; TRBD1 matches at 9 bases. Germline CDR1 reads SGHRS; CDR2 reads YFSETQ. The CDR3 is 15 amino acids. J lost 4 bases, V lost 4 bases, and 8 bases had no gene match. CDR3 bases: TGCGCCAGCAGCGACCAGACAGGGGGTAGCTATGGCTACACCTTC. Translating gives CASSDQTGGSYGYTF.

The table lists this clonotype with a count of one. In nucleotides, the CDR3 is TGCAGTGCCGAGGGCCGCTCGAATTACAATGAGCAGTTCTTC. It is translated as CSAEGRSNYNEQFF. The chain carries TRBV20-1 and TRBJ2-1; the D gene is possibly TRBD2 (5 bases). Germline V gives CDR1 DFQATT, CDR2 SNEGSKA (reference sequence). This CDR3 is built from 14 residues. V lost 6 bases, J lost 4 bases, and 16 bases lay in between.

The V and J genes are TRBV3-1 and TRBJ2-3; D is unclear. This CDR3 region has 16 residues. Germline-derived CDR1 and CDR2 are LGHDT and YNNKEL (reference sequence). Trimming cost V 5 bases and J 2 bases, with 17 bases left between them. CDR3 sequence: CASSFGRRRDTDTQYF. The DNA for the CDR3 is TGTGCCAGCAGCTTCGGACGGAGAAGGGACACAGATACGCAGTATTTT.

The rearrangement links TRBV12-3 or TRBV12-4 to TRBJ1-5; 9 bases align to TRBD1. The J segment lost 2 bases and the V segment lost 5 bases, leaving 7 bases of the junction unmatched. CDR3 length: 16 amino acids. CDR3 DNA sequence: TGTGCCAGCAGTGAGGGGACAGGGAGGGGCAATCAGCCCCAGCATTTT. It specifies CASSEGTGRGNQPQHF.

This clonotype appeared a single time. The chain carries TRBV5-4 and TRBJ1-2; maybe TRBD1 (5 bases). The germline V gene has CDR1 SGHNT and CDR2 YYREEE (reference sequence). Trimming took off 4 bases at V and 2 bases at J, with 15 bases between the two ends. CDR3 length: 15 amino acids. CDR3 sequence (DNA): TGTGCCAGCAGCCCCGGGCTGGGGGGAAACTATGGCTACACCTTC. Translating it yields CASSPGLGGNYGYTF.

CDR3 DNA sequence: TGTGCCAGCAGCGCGCTGGAGAATGAGCAGTTCTTC. Its protein product is CASSALENEQFF. The chain joins TRBV9 to TRBJ2-1; D unclear. Germline V gene sequence: CDR1 SGDLS, CDR2 YYNGEE. This CDR3 is 12 amino acids long. Trimming left V 3 bases short and J 7 bases short, with 8 bases between.

CDR3 DNA sequence: TGTGCCTGGAATCCGGACAGTAAATTTTTGGATTCACCCCTCCACTTT. Translated, it gives CAWNPDSKFLDSPLHF. The chain couples TRBV30 to TRBJ1-6; weak D call: TRBD1 (6 bases). CDR3 length equals 16 residues. CDR1 and CDR2 from the germline V gene are GTSNPN and SVGIG (reference sequence). Trimming left V 4 bases short and J 8 bases short, with 21 bases between.

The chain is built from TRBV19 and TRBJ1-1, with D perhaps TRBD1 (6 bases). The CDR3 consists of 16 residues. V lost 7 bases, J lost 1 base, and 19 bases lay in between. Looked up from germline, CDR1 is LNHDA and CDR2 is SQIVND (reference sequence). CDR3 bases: TGTGCCAGTACCCGCGACAGGCCTCTCCCGAACACTGAAGCTTTCTTT. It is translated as CASTRDRPLPNTEAFF. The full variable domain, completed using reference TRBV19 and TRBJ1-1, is DGGITQSPKYLFRKEGQNVTLSCEQNLNHDAMYWYRQDPGQGLRLIYYSQIVNDFQKGDIAEGYSVSREKKESFPLTVTSAQKNPTAFYLCASTRDRPLPNTEAFFGQGTRLTVV.

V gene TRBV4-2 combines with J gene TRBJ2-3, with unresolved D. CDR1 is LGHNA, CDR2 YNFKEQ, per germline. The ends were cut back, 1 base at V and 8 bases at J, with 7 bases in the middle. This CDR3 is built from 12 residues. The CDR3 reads CASSQGEGTQYF. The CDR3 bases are TGTGCCAGCAGCCAAGGCGAAGGTACGCAGTATTTT.

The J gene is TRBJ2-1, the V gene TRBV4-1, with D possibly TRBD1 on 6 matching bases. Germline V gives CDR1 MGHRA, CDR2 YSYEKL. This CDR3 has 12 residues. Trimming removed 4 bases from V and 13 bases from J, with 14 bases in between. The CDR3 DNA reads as TGCGCCAGCAGCCCGGACAGTCGTCTACAGTTCTTC. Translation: CASSPDSRLQFF.

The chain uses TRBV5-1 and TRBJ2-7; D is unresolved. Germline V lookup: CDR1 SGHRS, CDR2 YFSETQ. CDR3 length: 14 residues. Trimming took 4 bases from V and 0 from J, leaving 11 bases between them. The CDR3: CASSHDMNSYEQYF. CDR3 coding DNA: TGCGCCAGCAGCCACGACATGAACTCCTACGAGCAGTACTTC.

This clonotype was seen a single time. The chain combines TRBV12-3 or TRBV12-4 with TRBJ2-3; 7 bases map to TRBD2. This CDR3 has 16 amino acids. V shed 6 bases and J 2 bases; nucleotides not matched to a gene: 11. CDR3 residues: CASSSRGGGLTDTQYF. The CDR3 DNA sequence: TGTGCCAGCAGCTCCCGGGGCGGGGGACTCACAGATACGCAGTATTTT.

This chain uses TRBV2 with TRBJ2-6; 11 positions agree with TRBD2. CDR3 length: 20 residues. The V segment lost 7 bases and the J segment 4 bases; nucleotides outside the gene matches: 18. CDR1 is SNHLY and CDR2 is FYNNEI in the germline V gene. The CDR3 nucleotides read TGTGCCAGCACTGGGTCTAGCGGGGGGCCCACCGTGATCGGGGCCAACGTCCTGACTTTC. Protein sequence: CASTGSSGGPTVIGANVLTF. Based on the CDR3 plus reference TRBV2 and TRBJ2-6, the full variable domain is EPEVTQTPSHQVTQMGQEVILRCVPISNHLYFYWYRQILGQKVEFLVSFYNNEISEKSEIFDDQFSVERPDGSNFTLKIRSTKLEDSAMYFCASTGSSGGPTVIGANVLTFGAGSRLTVL.

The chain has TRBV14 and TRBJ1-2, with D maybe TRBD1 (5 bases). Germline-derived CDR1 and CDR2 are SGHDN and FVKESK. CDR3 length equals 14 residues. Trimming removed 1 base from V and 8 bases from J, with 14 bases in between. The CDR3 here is CASSQVRGRWGYTF. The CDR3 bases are TGTGCCAGCAGCCAAGTGAGGGGACGGTGGGGCTACACCTTC.